This T cell receptor beta chain came from a study of spatial heterogeneity in lung cancer. Study-level information: Consistently, beta-chain sequences turned up in larger numbers than alpha-chain sequences did. Study-level findings and limits: One measure, the expanded intratumoral alpha and beta TCR count, tracked tumor mutation counts.

The presence of a unique molecular identifier marked each TCR cDNA molecule. TCRdb used MiXCR to reprocess the 5' RACE reads, holding one entry per CDR3 protein. The sample lists roughly 11,000 distinct CDR3 sequences; roughly 14% were seen once. Per the germline V gene, CDR1 is SGHRS and CDR2 is YFSETQ. V dropped 6 bases and J dropped 8; count of bases not matched to a gene: 14. This CDR3 is 15 amino acids long. Details on this clonotype: Its target is not known.

Time point: sample taken at primary tumor resection. Sequenced here: lung tumor tissue, sampled at surgery. This receptor was obtained from a male donor with early-stage non-small cell lung cancer. The rearrangement uses TRBV5-1 and TRBJ2-1, with 7 bases matching TRBD2. The CDR3 DNA is TGCGCCAGCACCATCAGCCCGGGAGGTGACGATGAGCAGTTCTTC. Residues: CASTISPGGDDEQFF.